This is a list of T cell receptor beta chains from one sample in a study of cytotoxic CD8 clonotypes in ibrutinib-treated CLL. Some clones are missing from TCRdb's copy, which holds only in-frame ones; the method was immunoSEQ multiplex PCR. The table shows about 140,000 clones, with roughly 77% occurring only once. The sample consisted of PBMCs, taken after 12 months of ibrutinib treatment. The receptors were sampled from a human donor with chronic lymphocytic leukemia. CDR3s leave out the opening cysteine and the closing phenylalanine or tryptophan. Fields, in order: V gene, J gene, D gene, CDR3 protein. D genes are given only for firm matches.

TRBV7-3	TRBJ2-3	NA	ASSPGLRTDTQY
TRBV2	TRBJ2-2	TRBD2	ASSEGLAGGGTGELF
TRBV11-2	TRBJ2-3	NA	ASSLEHDGTDTQY
TRBV21-1	TRBJ2-1	NA	ASSKRGLSYNEQF
TRBV30	TRBJ1-2	NA	AWSIAGGRYT
TRBV6-5	TRBJ1-4	TRBD1	ASSNRDSPNEKLF
TRBV27	TRBJ2-3	NA	ASRSSGSDTQY
TRBV11-2	TRBJ2-2	NA	ASSLDRNTGELF
TRBV28	TRBJ1-1	NA	ASRNTGSGTEAF
TRBV15	TRBJ2-7	NA	ATSRDPGEEQY
TRBV6-5	TRBJ2-5	NA	ASSPRRRPETQY